A single sample gave rise to the 2 T cell receptor beta chains below, sequenced in a study of T cells in Graves' hyperthyroidism and ophthalmopathy. Amplified regions were TCR beta CDR3 sequences from RNA transcripts. In the first-round RT-PCR of the TCR CDR3, the HTBI primer set was used. One entry per CDR3 protein, called by TCRdb with MiXCR from the multiplex PCR reads. The sample contains roughly 720,000 distinct CDR3 sequences, around a sixth of which appear only once. Specimen: blood. These TCRs come from a man aged 50-60 years with Graves' hyperthyroidism.

This clonotype was counted at least ten times. V is TRBV24-1 and J is TRBJ2-7, with 8 bases fitting TRBD2. V gave up 2 bases and J gave up 5 bases; unmatched junction bases: 4. CDR3 size: 14 residues. Germline-derived CDR1 and CDR2 are KGHDR and SFDVKD. The CDR3 nucleotides are TGTGCCACCAGTGATTCAAGACTAGCGCACGAGCAGTACTTC. Translated, it gives CATSDSRLAHEQYF.

V usage is TRBV4-1 and J usage is TRBJ2-1; possible D gene TRBD1, 5 bases. CDR3 length: 13 residues. Germline CDR1 and CDR2: MGHRA and YSYEKL. V dropped 1 base and J dropped 8 bases, with 9 bases sitting between them. CDR3 amino acids: CASSQGGLYEQFF. Written as DNA, the CDR3 is TGCGCCAGCAGCCAAGGGGGCCTCTATGAGCAGTTCTTC.